The clone carrying this TCR beta chain has just a few counts. Its antigen is undetermined. The data belong to a study of T cell responses to AZD1222 COVID-19 vaccine. Germline V lookup: CDR1 SGDLS, CDR2 YYNGEE. The CDR3 has 15 amino acids. The trim removed 4 bases at V and 6 bases at J, leaving 10 bases unmatched. Using immunoSEQ multiplex PCR, the repertoire was profiled, and TCRdb retains in-frame clones only, with some absent. Of 90,000 to 100,000 clones in the sample, approximately 87% were seen once. The study's findings and limits: Donors, mostly white British, included more females; clonal diversity was possibly underestimated. A rise in Spike-specific TCR breadth and depth followed two AZD1222 doses.

The source of this sequence is an adult who received the AZD1222 COVID-19 vaccine. This sequence joins TRBV9 and TRBJ1-2; 9 nucleotides match TRBD1. The sample in question was peripheral blood, obtained 28 days after the second AZD1222 dose. The CDR3 reads CASSLWGQGGNGYTF. The CDR3 nucleotides read TGTGCCAGCAGCTTATGGGGACAGGGAGGCAATGGCTACACCTTC.